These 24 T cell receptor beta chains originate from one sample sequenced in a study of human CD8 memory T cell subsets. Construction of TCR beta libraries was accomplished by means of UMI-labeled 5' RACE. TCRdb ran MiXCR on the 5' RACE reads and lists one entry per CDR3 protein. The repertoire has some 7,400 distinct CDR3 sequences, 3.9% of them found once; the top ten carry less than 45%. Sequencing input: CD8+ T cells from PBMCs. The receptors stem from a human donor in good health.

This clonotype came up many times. The CDR3 DNA follows: TGTGCCACCAGCAGAGGTCGGGAAGGGGCTCAGCCCCAGCATTTT. Protein: CATSRGREGAQPQHF. The chain joins TRBV15 to TRBJ1-5; tentative D call: TRBD1 (5 bases). The CDR3 sequence is 15 residues long. Trimming cost V 1 base and J 6 bases, with 13 bases left between them. Germline CDR1 is LNHNV and CDR2 is YYDKDF (reference sequence).

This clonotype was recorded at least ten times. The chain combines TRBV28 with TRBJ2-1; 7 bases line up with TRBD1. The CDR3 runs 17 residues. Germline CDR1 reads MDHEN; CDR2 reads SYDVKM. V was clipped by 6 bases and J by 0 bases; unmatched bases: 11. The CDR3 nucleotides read TGTGCCAGCAGCCCGCGGACAGGTATCAGCTCCTACAATGAGCAGTTCTTC. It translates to CASSPRTGISSYNEQFF.

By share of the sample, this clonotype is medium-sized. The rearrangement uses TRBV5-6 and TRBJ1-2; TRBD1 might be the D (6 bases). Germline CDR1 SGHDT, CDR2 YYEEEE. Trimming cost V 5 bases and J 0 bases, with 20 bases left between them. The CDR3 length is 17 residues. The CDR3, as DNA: TGTGCCAGCAGAGTCTCACAGGGCTCGTTAGCTAACTATGGCTACACCTTC. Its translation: CASRVSQGSLANYGYTF.

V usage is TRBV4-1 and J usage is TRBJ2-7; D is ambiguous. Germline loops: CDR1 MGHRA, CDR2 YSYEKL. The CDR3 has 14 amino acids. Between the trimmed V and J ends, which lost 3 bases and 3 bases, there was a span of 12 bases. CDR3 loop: CASSHRSAFYEQYF. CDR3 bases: TGCGCCAGCAGCCACAGGAGCGCCTTCTACGAGCAGTACTTC.

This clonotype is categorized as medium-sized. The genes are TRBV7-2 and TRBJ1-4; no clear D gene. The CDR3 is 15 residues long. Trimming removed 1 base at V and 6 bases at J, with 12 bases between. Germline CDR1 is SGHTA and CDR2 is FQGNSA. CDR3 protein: CASSLEGLGDEKLFF. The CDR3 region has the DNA TGTGCCAGCAGCTTAGAAGGACTTGGGGATGAAAAACTGTTTTTT.

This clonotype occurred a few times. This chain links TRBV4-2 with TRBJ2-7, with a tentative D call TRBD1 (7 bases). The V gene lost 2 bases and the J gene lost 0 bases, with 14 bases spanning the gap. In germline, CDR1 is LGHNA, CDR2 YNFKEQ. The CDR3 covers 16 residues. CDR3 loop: CASSQKPRDSSYEQYF. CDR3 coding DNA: TGTGCCAGCAGCCAAAAGCCGCGGGACAGCTCCTACGAGCAGTACTTC.

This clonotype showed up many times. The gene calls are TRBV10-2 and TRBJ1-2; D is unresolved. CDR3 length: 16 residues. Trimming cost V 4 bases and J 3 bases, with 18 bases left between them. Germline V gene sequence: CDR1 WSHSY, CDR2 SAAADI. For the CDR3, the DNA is TGCGCCAGCAGTGCGCTGGACGCACAAGAGGACTATGGCTACACCTTC. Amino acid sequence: CASSALDAQEDYGYTF.

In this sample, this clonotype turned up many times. For the CDR3, the DNA is TGTGCCAGCAGCCAAGTAGACAGGGGCTCCTATAATTCACCCCTCCACTTT. Translation: CASSQVDRGSYNSPLHF. This chain connects TRBV3-1 to TRBJ1-6, with 8 bases fitting TRBD1. The CDR3 length is 17 residues. CDR1 LGHDT and CDR2 YNNKEL come from the germline V gene (reference sequence). J was trimmed by 0 bases and V by 1 base; bases with no gene match: 2.

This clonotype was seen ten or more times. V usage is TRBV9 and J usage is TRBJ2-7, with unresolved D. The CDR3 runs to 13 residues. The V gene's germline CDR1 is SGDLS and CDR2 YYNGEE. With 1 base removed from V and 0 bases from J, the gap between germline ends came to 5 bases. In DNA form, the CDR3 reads TGTGCCAGCAGCGTATCTCCCTCCTACGAGCAGTACTTC. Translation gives CASSVSPSYEQYF.

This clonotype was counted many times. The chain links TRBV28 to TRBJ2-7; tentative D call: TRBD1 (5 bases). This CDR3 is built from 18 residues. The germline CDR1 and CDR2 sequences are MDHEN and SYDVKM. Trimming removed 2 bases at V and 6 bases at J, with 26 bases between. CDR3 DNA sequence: TGTGCCAGCAGTTTAGTCGCCTTCGAAGGGGTTGATACTCGCGAGCAGTACTTC. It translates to CASSLVAFEGVDTREQYF.

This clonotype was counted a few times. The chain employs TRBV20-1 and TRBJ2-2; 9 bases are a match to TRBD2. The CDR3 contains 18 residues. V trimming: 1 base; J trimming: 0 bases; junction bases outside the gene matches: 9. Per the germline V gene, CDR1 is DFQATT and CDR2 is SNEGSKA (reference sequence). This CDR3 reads CSARGISGSLTNTGELFF. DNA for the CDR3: TGCAGTGCTAGAGGTATTAGCGGGAGCTTAACGAACACCGGGGAGCTGTTTTTT.

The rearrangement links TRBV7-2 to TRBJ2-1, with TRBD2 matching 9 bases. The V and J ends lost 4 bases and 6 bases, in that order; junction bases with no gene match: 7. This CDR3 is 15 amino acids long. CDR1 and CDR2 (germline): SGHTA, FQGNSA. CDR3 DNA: TGTGCCAGCAGCTCCGTAGCGGGGGTAGCCAATGAGCAGTTCTTC. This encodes CASSSVAGVANEQFF.

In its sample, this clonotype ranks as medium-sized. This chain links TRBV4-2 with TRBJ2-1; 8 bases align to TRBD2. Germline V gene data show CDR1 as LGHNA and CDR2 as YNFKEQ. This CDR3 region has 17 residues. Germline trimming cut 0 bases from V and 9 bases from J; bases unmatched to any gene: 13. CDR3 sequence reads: CASSQDIGTREIGEQFF. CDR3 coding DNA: TGTGCCAGCAGCCAAGATATCGGGACTAGGGAGATTGGTGAGCAGTTCTTC.

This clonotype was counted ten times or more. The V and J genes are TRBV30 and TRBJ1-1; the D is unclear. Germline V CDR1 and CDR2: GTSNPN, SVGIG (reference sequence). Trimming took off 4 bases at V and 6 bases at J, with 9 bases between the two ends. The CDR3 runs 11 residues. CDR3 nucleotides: TGTGCCTGGACAGAGTCCCCTGAAGCTTTCTTT. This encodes CAWTESPEAFF.

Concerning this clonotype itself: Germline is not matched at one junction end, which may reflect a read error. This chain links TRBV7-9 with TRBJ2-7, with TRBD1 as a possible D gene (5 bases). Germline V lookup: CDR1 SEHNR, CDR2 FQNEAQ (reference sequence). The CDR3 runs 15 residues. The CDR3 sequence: CASSLPGLTAYEQHF. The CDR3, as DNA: TGTGCCAGCAGCTTACCCGGATTGACAGCGTACGAGCAGCACTTC.

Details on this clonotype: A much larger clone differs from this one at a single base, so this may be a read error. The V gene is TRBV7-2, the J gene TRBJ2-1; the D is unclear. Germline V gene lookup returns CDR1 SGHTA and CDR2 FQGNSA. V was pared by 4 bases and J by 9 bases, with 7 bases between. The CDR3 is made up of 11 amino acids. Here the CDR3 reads CASSSGCEQFF. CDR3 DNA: TGTGCCAGCAGCTCTGGCTGTGAGCAGTTCTTC.

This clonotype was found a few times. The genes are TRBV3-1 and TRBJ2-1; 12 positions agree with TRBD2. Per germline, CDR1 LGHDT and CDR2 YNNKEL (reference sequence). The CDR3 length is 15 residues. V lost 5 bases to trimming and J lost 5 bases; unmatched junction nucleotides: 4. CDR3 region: CASSFPSGGDNEQFF. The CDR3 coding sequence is TGTGCCAGCAGCTTTCCTAGCGGGGGGGACAATGAGCAGTTCTTC.

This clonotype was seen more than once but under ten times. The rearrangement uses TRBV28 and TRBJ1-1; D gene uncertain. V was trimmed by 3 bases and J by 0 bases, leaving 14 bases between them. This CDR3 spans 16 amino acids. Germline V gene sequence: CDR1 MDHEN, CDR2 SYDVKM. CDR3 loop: CASSLNTNRVNTEAFF. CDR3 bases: TGTGCCAGCAGTTTGAACACGAACCGTGTGAACACTGAAGCTTTCTTT.

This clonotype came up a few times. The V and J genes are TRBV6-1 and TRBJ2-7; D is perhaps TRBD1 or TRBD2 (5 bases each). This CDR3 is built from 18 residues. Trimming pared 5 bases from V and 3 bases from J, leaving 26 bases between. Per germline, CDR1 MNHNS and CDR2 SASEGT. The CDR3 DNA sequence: TGTGCCAGCAGTACTCTCGGGGCTACTGCTGCTAAACTCTACGAGCAGTACTTC. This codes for CASSTLGATAAKLYEQYF.

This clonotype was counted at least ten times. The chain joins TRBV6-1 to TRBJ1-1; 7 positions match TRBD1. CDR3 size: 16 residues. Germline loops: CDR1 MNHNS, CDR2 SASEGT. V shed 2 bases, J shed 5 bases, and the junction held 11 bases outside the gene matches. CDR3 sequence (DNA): TGTGCCAGCAGTGAAAGCCCAATCCAGGGGGGAACTGAAGCTTTCTTT. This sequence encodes CASSESPIQGGTEAFF.

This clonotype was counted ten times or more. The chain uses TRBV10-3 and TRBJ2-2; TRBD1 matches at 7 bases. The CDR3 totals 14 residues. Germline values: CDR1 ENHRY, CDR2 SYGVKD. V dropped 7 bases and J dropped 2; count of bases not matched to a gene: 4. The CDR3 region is CAITGTVNTGELFF. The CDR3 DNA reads TGTGCCATCACCGGGACAGTAAACACCGGGGAGCTGTTTTTT.

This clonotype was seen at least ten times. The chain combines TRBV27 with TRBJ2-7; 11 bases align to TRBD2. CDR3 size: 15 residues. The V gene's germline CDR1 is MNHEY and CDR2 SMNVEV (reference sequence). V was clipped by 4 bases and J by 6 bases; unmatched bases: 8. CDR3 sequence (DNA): TGTGCCAGCAGTTCCGGGACTAGCGGTCGGAGCGAGCAGTACTTC. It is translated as CASSSGTSGRSEQYF.

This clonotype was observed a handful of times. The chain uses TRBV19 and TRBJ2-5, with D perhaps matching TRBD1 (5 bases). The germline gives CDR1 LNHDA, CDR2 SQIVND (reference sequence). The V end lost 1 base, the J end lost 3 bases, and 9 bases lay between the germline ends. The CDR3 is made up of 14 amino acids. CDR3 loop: CASSIGIGEETQYF. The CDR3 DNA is TGTGCCAGTAGTATAGGGATAGGGGAAGAGACCCAGTACTTC.

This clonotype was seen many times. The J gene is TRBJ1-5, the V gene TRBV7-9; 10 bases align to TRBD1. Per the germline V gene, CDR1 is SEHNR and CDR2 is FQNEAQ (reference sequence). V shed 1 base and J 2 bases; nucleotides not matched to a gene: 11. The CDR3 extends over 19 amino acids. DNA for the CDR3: TGTGCCAGCAGCTTAGGTCCTGGACAGGGGGTTGGTGGCAATCAGCCCCAGCATTTT. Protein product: CASSLGPGQGVGGNQPQHF.